Each of the 9 T cell receptor beta chains below was sequenced from the same sample in a study of PD-1 blockade in mismatch repair-deficient tumors. This table comes from immunoSEQ multiplex PCR, and its TCRdb copy is limited to in-frame clones, with some not included. The sample records tens of thousands of clones, 70% to 80% being singletons. This sample comprised peripheral blood, obtained 4 weeks after starting pembrolizumab. The source of these receptors is an adult with mismatch repair-deficient cancer.

This chain links TRBV9 with TRBJ2-7; D tentatively reads TRBD1 or TRBD2 (5 bases each). V was cut by 4 bases and J by 4 bases, with 9 bases left in between. This CDR3 contains 12 residues. Germline CDR1 and CDR2: SGDLS and YYNGEE. In nucleotides, the CDR3 is TGTGCCAGCAGCCCCGGGACGTACGAGCAGTACTTC. As protein: CASSPGTYEQYF. The whole variable domain, filled in from reference TRBV9 and TRBJ2-7, reads DSGVTQTPKHLITATGQRVTLRCSPRSGDLSVYWYQQSLDQGLQFLIQYYNGEERAKGNILERFSAQQFPDLHSELNLSSLELGDSALYFCASSPGTYEQYFGPGTRLTVT.

This clone was detected ten times or more. This chain joins TRBV21-1 and TRBJ2-7; the listed D gene, TRBD2, was not tested against the DNA. TRBV21-1 is recorded as a pseudogene. The CDR3 sequence is 14 residues long. The CDR3 is CASIGAGPSYEQYF. In DNA form, the CDR3 reads TGTGCCAGCATCGGAGCGGGACCCTCCTACGAGCAGTACTTC.

This clone was counted only a few times. This chain joins TRBV6-5 and TRBJ1-5; tentative D call: TRBD1 (6 bases). Germline loops: CDR1 MNHEY, CDR2 SVGAGI. This CDR3 contains 14 residues. Trimming shortened V by 6 bases and J by 5 bases, and 14 bases separated the two germline ends. CDR3 DNA: TGTGCCAGCAGCAAAGGGGGGCCCTATCAGCCCCAGCATTTT. Translation: CASSKGGPYQPQHF.

The rearrangement joins TRBV5-1 to TRBJ2-5, with D uncertain. The length of the CDR3 is 14 residues. V gave up 1 base and J gave up 5 bases, with 12 bases separating them. Germline loops: CDR1 SGHRS, CDR2 YFSETQ. The CDR3 is CASSLQDFGETQYF. The CDR3, as DNA: TGCGCCAGCAGCTTGCAGGATTTCGGGGAGACCCAGTACTTC.

V and J are TRBV28 and TRBJ2-5; maybe TRBD2 (5 bases). The CDR3 is made up of 13 amino acids. Germline V gives CDR1 MDHEN, CDR2 SYDVKM. The germline V and J ends were trimmed by 7 bases and 1 base, with 10 bases remaining between them. DNA for the CDR3: TGTGCCAGCAACGAGCGGACCCAAGAGACCCAGTACTTC. Translated: CASNERTQETQYF.

J is TRBJ2-1 and V is TRBV14; weak D call: TRBD1 (8 bases). Trimming took 4 bases from V and 9 from J, leaving 19 bases between them. This CDR3 spans 15 amino acids. The V gene's germline CDR1 is SGHDN and CDR2 FVKESK. CDR3 amino acids: CASSPWTGRAGEQFF. The CDR3 region has the DNA TGTGCCAGCAGCCCCTGGACAGGGAGGGCGGGTGAGCAGTTCTTC.

The chain recombines TRBV19 with TRBJ2-1, with 10 bases identical to TRBD1. Germline CDR1 and CDR2: LNHDA and SQIVND (reference sequence). This CDR3 has 16 amino acids. V lost 6 bases to trimming and J lost 8 bases; unmatched junction nucleotides: 13. CDR3 DNA: TGTGCCAGTAGCCATACAGGGGACAGGGGTGCGGATGAGCAGTTCTTC. Residues: CASSHTGDRGADEQFF.

The chain employs TRBV5-1 and TRBJ1-1, with D unclear. The length of the CDR3 is 13 residues. Germline V gene sequence: CDR1 SGHRS, CDR2 YFSETQ. V was trimmed by 4 bases and J by 1 base, leaving 8 bases between them. The CDR3 nucleotides read TGCGCCAGCAGCGCCGTTGGGAACACTGAAGCTTTCTTT. Its protein product is CASSAVGNTEAFF.

V is TRBV27 and J is TRBJ2-2; D gene uncertain. Trimming removed 4 bases at V and 6 bases at J, with 12 bases between. Per germline, CDR1 MNHEY and CDR2 SMNVEV (reference sequence). This CDR3 spans 14 amino acids. CDR3 DNA: TGTGCCAGCAGTTGGTGGGTAGAGGCCGGGGAGCTGTTTTTT. It translates to CASSWWVEAGELFF.